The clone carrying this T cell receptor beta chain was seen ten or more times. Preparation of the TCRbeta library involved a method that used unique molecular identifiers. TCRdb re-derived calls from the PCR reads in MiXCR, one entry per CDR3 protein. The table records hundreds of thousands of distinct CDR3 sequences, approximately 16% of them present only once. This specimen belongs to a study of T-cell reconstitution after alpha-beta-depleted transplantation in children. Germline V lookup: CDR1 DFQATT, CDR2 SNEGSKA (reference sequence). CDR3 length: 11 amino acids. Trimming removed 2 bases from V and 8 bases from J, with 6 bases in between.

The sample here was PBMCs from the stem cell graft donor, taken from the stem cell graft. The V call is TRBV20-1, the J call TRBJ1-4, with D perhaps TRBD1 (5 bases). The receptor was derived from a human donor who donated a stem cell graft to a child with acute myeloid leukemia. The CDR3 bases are TGCAGTGCTAGAAACAGGGAAAAACTGTTTTTT. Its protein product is CSARNREKLFF.